Reported below is one T cell receptor (beta chain). Its cognate antigen is unknown. The CDR3 has 15 residues. CDR1 is LNHDA, CDR2 SQIVND, per germline (reference sequence). V was clipped by 5 bases and J by 3 bases, with 14 bases between them. Assay used: immunoSEQ multiplex PCR; TCRdb lists only in-frame clones, some missing. The sample includes under 30,000 clones, approximately 86% of them seen just once. The data are from a study of PD-1 blockade in classical Hodgkin lymphoma. Study as a whole: Patients were dosed intravenously with nivolumab at 3 mg/kg every 2 weeks.

Whole-study findings and limits: Relapsed/refractory patients reportedly had lower baseline diversity than newly diagnosed patients. TCR diversity in CD4+, not CD8+, cells rose significantly by C4D1.

Time point meaning: cycle 4 day 1 (C4D1), after less than 7 weeks of nivolumab. All patients relapsed after autologous stem cell transplantation, and brentuximab vedotin exposure varied. Purification of CD4+ T cells from thawed PBMCs was performed via magnetic negative selection. Sequences were derived from CD4+ T cells from blood, sampled before the fourth cycle of nivolumab. The chain couples TRBV19 to TRBJ2-1; D not resolved. This TCR derives from a human donor with classical Hodgkin lymphoma. CDR3 coding DNA: TGTGCCAGTAGTCCCCGGGCAAATCTCTACAATGAGCAGTTCTTC. The encoded protein is CASSPRANLYNEQFF. Complete variable domain (other parts from reference TRBV19 and TRBJ2-1): DGGITQSPKYLFRKEGQNVTLSCEQNLNHDAMYWYRQDPGQGLRLIYYSQIVNDFQKGDIAEGYSVSREKKESFPLTVTSAQKNPTAFYLCASSPRANLYNEQFFGPGTRLTVL.